This record looks at one TCR beta chain sequence and its context. Libraries were prepared by immunoSEQ multiplex PCR; TCRdb keeps only in-frame clonotypes and omits some of them. This sample has approximately 270,000 clones, with 75% to 90% found just once. The data were obtained in a study of blood T cell repertoires in COVID-19. Study at large: Samples of COVID-19 (acute and convalescent) were obtained from the United States, Italy and Spain. From T cells, B-cell-depleted T cells, or PBMCs came the material, which was cDNA or gDNA.

Participant ages covered roughly 18 to 89 years across some 25 US areas. Donors of Cohort 3 who recovered were those that had two negative PCRs, clearance, or symptom resolution. The length of the CDR3 is 17 residues. Germline V lookup: CDR1 MGHDK, CDR2 SYGVNS. V was clipped by 8 bases and J by 6 bases, with 25 bases between them. Sequenced input: PBMCs or T cells enriched from blood (not recorded which). The TCR sequence derives from a woman younger than 45 who had recovered from COVID-19. The chain employs TRBV25-1 and TRBJ1-4; D may be TRBD1 (6 bases). The CDR3 sequence: CASLGVRPGVSDEKLFF. In DNA form, the CDR3 reads TGTGCCAGCCTCGGGGTCAGGCCAGGGGTCAGTGATGAAAAACTGTTTTTT.